The clone carrying this TCR beta chain has ten or more counts. The data are from a study of beta chain features in type 1 diabetes. Reverse transcribing all isolated RNA meant expressed TCRB transcripts were sequenced. The repertoire was sequenced with immunoSEQ multiplex PCR; TCRdb's copy has only in-frame clones and lacks some. The sample holds 200,000 to 250,000 clones, about 11% seen once. This CDR3 has 16 amino acids. Germline V gene sequence: CDR1 SGHDT, CDR2 YYEEEE. The ends were cut back, 6 bases at V and 2 bases at J, with 17 bases in the middle. Sequencing was done on a sample of central memory CD4+ T cells from blood. This chain links TRBV5-6 with TRBJ2-2, with D hard to call. The clonotype was recovered from a man aged 18-30 years in good health. This CDR3 reads CASTTQTALNTGELFF. CDR3 bases: TGTGCCAGCACTACTCAAACTGCGCTCAACACCGGGGAGCTGTTTTTT.